This T cell receptor beta chain was obtained from a study of blood T cell repertoires in COVID-19. On the study more broadly: The United States, Italy and Spain supplied acute and convalescent COVID-19 samples. PBMCs, B-cell-depleted T cells, or T cells were the source of the cDNA or gDNA that made up the material.

CDR1 is MNHEY and CDR2 is SVGAGI in the germline V gene. Trimming cost V 8 bases and J 3 bases; bases outside gene matches: 7. The CDR3 extends over 14 amino acids. TCRdb's table, derived via immunoSEQ multiplex PCR, lists solely in-frame clones and lacks some. The sample holds 60,000 to 80,000 clones, approximately 81% seen once. V and J are TRBV6-5 and TRBJ2-3; 8 bases are shared with TRBD2. This clonotype was obtained from a man between 50 and 59 years old with active COVID-19. The sequenced sample consisted of peripheral blood. The CDR3 sequence: CASDLAGRTDTQYF. The CDR3 DNA sequence: TGTGCCAGCGACCTAGCGGGTCGGACAGATACGCAGTATTTT.